Shown below are 27 T cell receptor beta chains from a single sample sequenced in a study of Graves' ophthalmopathy and Graves' hyperthyroidism. The authors amplified TCR beta CDR3 regions, and they did so from RNA transcripts for repertoire sequencing. Investigators did first-round RT-PCR with HTBI primers, then second-round multiplex PCR. MiXCR, run by TCRdb on the multiplex PCR reads, gives a single entry per CDR3 protein. The table includes some 200,000 distinct CDR3 sequences, under 30% detected once. The source material was peripheral blood. Every receptor here comes from a man aged 45-65 years with Graves' ophthalmopathy.

Ten or more counts support this clonotype. The CDR3 reads CASTSGMGTEAFF. The CDR3 region has the DNA TGTGCCAGCACCTCAGGGATGGGCACTGAAGCTTTCTTT. The rearrangement joins TRBV28 to TRBJ1-1; a possible D gene is TRBD1 (5 bases). V lost 7 bases and J lost 4, with 13 bases in between. The length of the CDR3 is 13 residues. Germline lookup yields CDR1 MDHEN and CDR2 SYDVKM. Based on the CDR3 plus reference TRBV28 and TRBJ1-1, the full variable domain is DVKVTQSSRYLVKRTGEKVFLECVQDMDHENMFWYRQDPGLGLRLIYFSYDVKMKEKGDIPEGYSVSREKKERFSLILESASTNQTSMYLCASTSGMGTEAFFGQGTRLTVV.

This clonotype was counted at least ten times. The DNA for the CDR3 is TGTGCCAGCAGTCGCAGGGGATCTGGGGCCAACGTCCTGACTTTC. Protein: CASSRRGSGANVLTF. The genes are TRBV12-3 or TRBV12-4 and TRBJ2-6, with D possibly TRBD1 on 6 matching bases. The CDR3 extends over 15 amino acids. Trimming took off 5 bases at V and 1 base at J, with 9 bases between the two ends.

This clonotype was seen at least ten times. The chain is built from TRBV7-2 and TRBJ1-1, with a weak D call TRBD1 (6 bases). The CDR3 loop spans 14 amino acids. The V end was cut by 6 bases, the J end by 5 bases, with 16 bases between. Germline CDR1 is SGHTA and CDR2 is FQGNSA. Written as DNA, the CDR3 is TGTGCCAGCAGGGGGGCCCTAAGGGAAACTGAAGCTTTCTTT. As protein: CASRGALRETEAFF. The full variable domain, rest sourced from reference TRBV7-2 and TRBJ1-1, is GAGVSQSPSNKVTEKGKDVELRCDPISGHTALYWYRQSLGQGLEFLIYFQGNSAPDKSGLPSDRFSAERTGGSVSTLTIQRTQQEDSAVYLCASRGALRETEAFFGQGTRLTVV.

This clonotype was picked up many times. The chain is built from TRBV12-3 or TRBV12-4 and TRBJ1-1; the match to TRBD1 covers 7 bases. This CDR3 has 14 amino acids. V shed 6 bases, J shed 2 bases, and the junction held 6 bases outside the gene matches. CDR3 loop: CASRLSGGNTEAFF. DNA of the CDR3: TGTGCCAGCAGACTTTCAGGGGGAAACACTGAAGCTTTCTTT.

The CDR3 reads CASSLTRDLGYTF. In DNA form, the CDR3 reads TGTGCCAGCAGTTTGACGAGGGACCTCGGCTACACCTTC. V gene TRBV12-3 or TRBV12-4 combines with J gene TRBJ1-2, with D maybe TRBD1 (5 bases). The CDR3 is made up of 13 amino acids. V shed 3 bases and J shed 8 bases, with 13 bases lying between them.

The table lists this clonotype with many counts. The J gene is TRBJ2-2, the V gene TRBV7-2; D ambiguous. Trimming removed 2 bases at V and 4 bases at J, with 11 bases between. This CDR3 has 15 residues. Germline-derived CDR1 and CDR2 are SGHTA and FQGNSA. The CDR3 bases are TGTGCCAGCAGCTTAACTGGCAGGAGCACCGGGGAGCTGTTTTTT. The encoded protein is CASSLTGRSTGELFF.

This chain joins TRBV28 and TRBJ1-6; no reliable D call. This CDR3 region has 15 residues. Germline V gives CDR1 MDHEN, CDR2 SYDVKM. The V end was cut by 8 bases, the J end by 8 bases, with 19 bases between. As DNA, the CDR3 is TGTGCCAGCTCAGCCTTAGGGTCTGGGGATTCACCCCTCCACTTT. This encodes CASSALGSGDSPLHF.

The sample holds many counts of this clonotype. V usage is TRBV20-1 and J usage is TRBJ2-7; tentative D call: TRBD1 (6 bases). Per the germline V gene, CDR1 is DFQATT and CDR2 is SNEGSKA (reference sequence). V shed 3 bases and J shed 2 bases, with 8 bases lying between them. The CDR3 runs 12 residues. The CDR3 DNA reads as TGCAGTGCTAGCGACAGGACCTACGAGCAGTACTTC. Its translation is CSASDRTYEQYF.

The chain joins TRBV6-1 to TRBJ1-2; TRBD1 might be the D (5 bases). The CDR3 extends over 14 amino acids. The germline CDR1 and CDR2 sequences are MNHNS and SASEGT. The V gene lost 6 bases and the J gene lost 2 bases, with 13 bases spanning the gap. The CDR3: CASSVRGINYGYTF. The CDR3 region has the DNA TGTGCCAGCAGCGTCCGGGGGATCAACTATGGCTACACCTTC.

This clonotype was seen ten or more times. V gene TRBV10-3 combines with J gene TRBJ1-2; D is unresolved. The CDR3 is made up of 14 amino acids. Trimming took 5 bases from V and 5 from J, leaving 15 bases between them. The germline V gene encodes CDR1 ENHRY and CDR2 SYGVKD. The CDR3 region is CAISHNPALYGYTF. In nucleotides, the CDR3 is TGTGCCATCAGTCACAATCCGGCCTTATATGGCTACACCTTC.

This clonotype was recorded many times. The V call is TRBV6-1, the J call TRBJ1-5; a weak D match, TRBD1 (5 bases). Trimming took off 4 bases at V and 9 bases at J, with 13 bases between the two ends. Germline V lookup: CDR1 MNHNS, CDR2 SASEGT. The length of the CDR3 is 13 residues. This chain's CDR3 is CASSATVVTPQHF. The CDR3 nucleotides read TGTGCCAGCAGTGCGACAGTTGTCACGCCCCAGCATTTT.

The V call is TRBV6-5, the J call TRBJ2-5; no reliable D call. The V gene's germline CDR1 is MNHEY and CDR2 SVGAGI. The CDR3 consists of 14 residues. V lost 0 bases and J 2 bases, leaving 7 bases between the germline ends. DNA of the CDR3: TGTGCCAGCAGTTACTCGTCACCTCAAGAGACCCAGTACTTC. It encodes CASSYSSPQETQYF.

This clonotype showed up many times. The V gene is TRBV12-3 or TRBV12-4, the J gene TRBJ2-2, with TRBD2 identical over 9 bases. This CDR3 comprises 14 residues. Unmatched junction bases numbered 3, after V lost 6 bases and J lost 4 bases. The CDR3 spells CASSLAGLTGELFF. The CDR3 nucleotides read TGTGCCAGCAGCCTAGCGGGGCTCACCGGGGAGCTGTTTTTT.

The sample holds many counts of this clonotype. The rearrangement links TRBV20-1 to TRBJ2-7; D not resolved. V was cut by 6 bases and J by 4 bases, with 10 bases left in between. The CDR3 sequence is 11 residues long. The V gene's germline CDR1 is DFQATT and CDR2 SNEGSKA (reference sequence). As DNA, the CDR3 is TGCAGTGCCGAGTTCACGTACGAGCAGTACTTC. Encoded protein: CSAEFTYEQYF.

This clonotype occurred many times. This chain's CDR3 is CSVILGTESYEQYF. The CDR3 region has the DNA TGCAGCGTTATTTTGGGGACAGAGTCCTACGAGCAGTACTTC. V and J are TRBV29-1 and TRBJ2-7; 7 bases are shared with TRBD1. The germline gives CDR1 SQVTM, CDR2 ANQGSEA. The length of the CDR3 is 14 residues. J gave up 1 base and V 5 bases, and 8 bases lay outside the gene matches.

V and J are TRBV7-2 and TRBJ2-7; D gene unclear. The length of the CDR3 is 15 residues. Trimming stripped 4 bases from V and 3 bases from J, with 16 bases between. Germline CDR1 and CDR2: SGHTA and FQGNSA. In nucleotides, the CDR3 is TGTGCCAGCAGCTCCACGGGCCGTGACTTCTACGAGCAGTACTTC. It is translated as CASSSTGRDFYEQYF.

This clonotype was seen more than once but under ten times. The chain combines TRBV30 with TRBJ2-5; unclear D gene. Trimming left V 0 bases short and J 1 base short, with 6 bases between. The CDR3 sequence is 13 residues long. CDR1 GTSNPN and CDR2 SVGIG come from the germline V gene (reference sequence). Here the CDR3 DNA reads TGTGCCTGGAGTGTCTACAGCCAAGAGACCCAGTACTTC. Translated, it gives CAWSVYSQETQYF. Full variable domain (rest looked up from reference TRBV30 and TRBJ2-5): SQTIHQWPATLVQPVGSPLSLECTVEGTSNPNLYWYRQAAGRGLQLLFYSVGIGQISSEVPQNLSASRPQDRQFILSSKKLLLSDSGFYLCAWSVYSQETQYFGPGTRLLVL.

In this sample, this clonotype turned up many times. V is TRBV5-5 and J is TRBJ1-1; 7 bases align to TRBD1. CDR1 is SGHKS, CDR2 YYEKEE, per germline (reference sequence). The ends lost 4 bases at V and 5 bases at J; junction bases unmatched: 8. The CDR3 covers 14 residues. CDR3 nucleotide sequence: TGTGCCAGCAGCGCACAGGGGCCCTCTACTGAAGCTTTCTTT. Its translation is CASSAQGPSTEAFF.

The chain links TRBV30 to TRBJ1-1; D might be TRBD1 (5 bases). Trimming cost V 2 bases and J 3 bases, with 25 bases left between them. Germline CDR1 reads GTSNPN; CDR2 reads SVGIG (reference sequence). The CDR3 has 18 amino acids. The CDR3 region has the DNA TGTGCCTGGAGTATAGGTATGGGGGAGCCACGTCCGGACACTGAAGCTTTCTTT. This codes for CAWSIGMGEPRPDTEAFF.

The chain joins TRBV28 to TRBJ1-5; D unclear. The CDR3 is made up of 14 amino acids. Germline CDR1 reads MDHEN; CDR2 reads SYDVKM. The V end lost 6 bases, the J end lost 2 bases, and 11 bases lay between the germline ends. The CDR3 here is CASRVRGGNQPQHF. CDR3 nucleotides: TGTGCCAGCAGGGTCAGAGGTGGCAATCAGCCCCAGCATTTT.

This clonotype occurred many times. This chain joins TRBV7-2 and TRBJ2-4; perhaps TRBD1 as D (6 bases). Trimming removed 3 bases from V and 15 bases from J, with 15 bases in between. Germline CDR1 SGHTA, CDR2 FQGNSA. This CDR3 is built from 12 residues. CDR3 coding DNA: TGTGCCAGCAGCTTCCCTGGACAGCCCGGGTACTTC. Amino acids: CASSFPGQPGYF.

This clonotype has just one count. The chain carries TRBV6-1 and TRBJ1-1; 9 positions agree with TRBD1. Unmatched junction bases numbered 10, after V lost 8 bases and J lost 3 bases. The germline V gene encodes CDR1 MNHNS and CDR2 SASEGT. The CDR3 is 15 residues long. CDR3 coding DNA: TGTGCCAGCCTACCGGGACAGGGTCTTTACACTGAAGCTTTCTTT. This codes for CASLPGQGLYTEAFF.

This clonotype has a count of ten or more. The chain uses TRBV6-5 and TRBJ1-1, with a weak D call TRBD1 (6 bases). CDR3 size: 14 residues. The V end was cut by 6 bases, the J end by 3 bases, with 14 bases between. Germline loops: CDR1 MNHEY, CDR2 SVGAGI. CDR3 sequence (DNA): TGTGCCAGCAGGGCCGGGGGCGCGGACACTGAAGCTTTCTTT. It yields the protein CASRAGGADTEAFF.

The chain has TRBV11-2 and TRBJ2-7; D might be TRBD2 (5 bases). This CDR3 spans 14 amino acids. Germline CDR1 SGHAT, CDR2 FQNNGV. Trimming left V 0 bases short and J 5 bases short, with 11 bases between. CDR3 sequence: CASSLDRWGDEQYF. DNA of the CDR3: TGTGCCAGCAGCTTAGACAGGTGGGGAGACGAGCAGTACTTC.

The chain couples TRBV11-2 to TRBJ2-2; D not resolved. In germline, CDR1 is SGHAT, CDR2 FQNNGV. Trimming removed 4 bases at V and 5 bases at J, with 11 bases between. The CDR3 loop spans 14 amino acids. The CDR3: CASSSDTWTGELFF. For the CDR3, the DNA is TGTGCCAGCAGCTCCGATACGTGGACCGGGGAGCTGTTTTTT.

This clonotype has only a few counts. The rearrangement joins TRBV18 to TRBJ1-1; D possibly corresponds to TRBD1 (6 bases). Germline CDR1 and CDR2: KGHSH and LQKENI. The CDR3 spans 14 residues. V was trimmed by 3 bases and J by 5 bases, leaving 13 bases between them. CDR3 protein: CASSPKGRGTEAFF. The CDR3 coding sequence is TGTGCCAGCTCACCGAAGGGAAGGGGGACTGAAGCTTTCTTT.

The gene calls are TRBV6-2 or TRBV6-3 and TRBJ2-7; D call uncertain. The CDR3 runs 13 residues. Germline V gives CDR1 MNHEY, CDR2 SVGEGT. Trimming cost V 0 bases and J 6 bases, with 9 bases left between them. CDR3 DNA sequence: TGTGCCAGCAGTTACTCGAGGCCAGCCGAGCAGTACTTC. Translating it yields CASSYSRPAEQYF.